One sample yielded the 4 T cell receptor beta chains listed below, sequenced in a study of shared clonotypes between healthy human individuals. Produced via immunoSEQ multiplex PCR; TCRdb's table is partial and in-frame only. The sample consists of around 2.3 million clones, approximately 96% of them appearing once. The sequenced sample was naive CD4+ T cells sorted from blood. Described subset: CD45RA+ positively selected. These receptors all come from a man younger than 30 in good health.

This clone was counted once. The chain has TRBV19 and TRBJ2-7; D may be TRBD1 or TRBD2 (5 bases each). Germline values: CDR1 LNHDA, CDR2 SQIVND (reference sequence). CDR3 length: 13 amino acids. V lost 0 bases and J lost 7, with 10 bases in between. The DNA for the CDR3 is TGTGCCAGTAGTATAGATGGGGGATCGGAGCAGTACTTC. This gives the protein CASSIDGGSEQYF.

This sequence joins TRBV11-3 and TRBJ2-2; 7 positions match TRBD1. Germline assignment: CDR1 SGHNT and CDR2 YENEEA. The CDR3 contains 18 residues. The J segment lost 4 bases and the V segment lost 0 bases, leaving 11 bases of the junction unmatched. As DNA, the CDR3 is TGTGCCAGCAGCTTAGATCTAGTATTGGGACAGCCCACCGGGGAGCTGTTTTTT. Encoded protein: CASSLDLVLGQPTGELFF.

V is TRBV6-1 and J is TRBJ1-1; D is uncertain. This CDR3 comprises 12 residues. Trimming cost V 0 bases and J 7 bases, with 6 bases left between them. Germline CDR1 is MNHNS and CDR2 is SASEGT. The CDR3 region is CASSEARREAFF. In nucleotides, the CDR3 is TGTGCCAGCAGTGAAGCGCGGCGTGAAGCTTTCTTT.

The J gene is TRBJ2-3, the V gene TRBV7-3, with D possibly matching TRBD2 (5 bases). The length of the CDR3 is 14 residues. Trimming removed 5 bases from V and 6 bases from J, with 15 bases in between. Per the germline V gene, CDR1 is SGHTA and CDR2 is FQGTGA. DNA of the CDR3: TGTGCCAGCAGCAAAGGACTGGGTCAGGATACGCAGTATTTT. Its translation: CASSKGLGQDTQYF.